Reported below is one TCR beta chain. Its antigen is as yet unknown. 13 Jbeta primers and 60 Vbeta primers were used for the PCR. The assay was immunoSEQ multiplex PCR, and TCRdb's table has in-frame clones only and misses some. This sample's table has some 130,000 clones. The sample originates from a study of cytomegalovirus exposure and HLA in healthy donors. Study results and caveats: HLA restriction was apparent for most CMV-associated TCR beta chains in a later analysis. Altogether, 164 TCR beta chains were recorded as cytomegalovirus-associated.

The receptor was isolated from a middle-aged woman in good health and CMV-seropositive. What was sequenced was PBMCs.

CDR3 sequence reads: CASSPSRGRHTF. CDR3 DNA sequence: TGTGCCAGCAGTCCAAGCAGGGGCCGCCACACCTTC. The rearrangement links TRBV11-2 to TRBJ1-2; maybe TRBD1 (6 bases). The V gene's germline CDR1 is SGHAT and CDR2 FQNNGV. Trimming shortened V by 6 bases and J by 12 bases, and 17 bases separated the two germline ends. The CDR3 has 12 amino acids.